The present TCR beta chain was sequenced within a study of T cell responses to AZD1222 COVID-19 vaccine. In the study overall: Second doses that came at about 4 or about 12 weeks were put together.

Overall study results and limits: Donors in the cohort were predominantly white British and more often female, and clonal diversity was possibly underestimated. Baseline serology detected seropositivity in only a handful of AZD1222 recipients. Unmutated regions of variants are reportedly targeted by nearly half of spike-specific TCRs.

Measured with immunoSEQ multiplex PCR; TCRdb has only the in-frame clones, and not every one. The table has 100,000 to 150,000 clones, 88% seen once. A single count supports this clone. No antigen is known for it. The CDR3 length is 16 residues. Germline values: CDR1 SGHNT, CDR2 YYREEE (reference sequence). The J segment lost 4 bases and the V segment lost 4 bases, leaving 5 bases of the junction unmatched. The rearrangement links TRBV5-4 to TRBJ2-1; 13 bases are shared with TRBD2. The sequenced sample was peripheral blood, obtained on day 0 of AZD1222 vaccination. The source is an adult in good health. The CDR3 nucleotides read TGTGCCAGCAGCGGCGGGACTAGCGGGACATACAATGAGCAGTTCTTC. Translated, it gives CASSGGTSGTYNEQFF. The whole variable domain, filled in from reference TRBV5-4 and TRBJ2-1, reads ETGVTQSPTHLIKTRGQQVTLRCSSQSGHNTVSWYQQALGQGPQFIFQYYREEENGRGNFPPRFSGLQFPNYSSELNVNALELDDSALYLCASSGGTSGTYNEQFFGPGTRLTVL.